The 19 T cell receptor beta chains below were found in one sample sequenced in a study of radiation and T cells in renal cell carcinoma. Profiling relied on immunoSEQ multiplex PCR, and the TCRdb table lists in-frame clones only, not all of them. Seen here are around 100,000 clones, approximately 82% observed once, and the top ten hold around 7.9%. Documented time point: blood 4 weeks post-SBRT, at nephrectomy. As for treatment: 15 Gy SBRT to primary tumor, nephrectomy 4 weeks later. The specimen comprised blood, sampled from a patient whose treatment included radiotherapy and nephrectomy. All receptors come from a man aged 55 to 70 with renal cell carcinoma.

The chain couples TRBV4-2 to TRBJ2-5; 10 bases are shared with TRBD2. Germline V gene data show CDR1 as LGHNA and CDR2 as YNFKEQ. The V gene end was trimmed by 4 bases and the J gene end by 4 bases; junction bases not matched to a gene: 6. This CDR3 comprises 15 residues. The CDR3 loop is CASSPSGRGGETQYF. CDR3 nucleotides: TGTGCCAGCAGCCCAAGCGGGAGGGGGGGAGAGACCCAGTACTTC.

This clone was detected once. The chain joins TRBV19 to TRBJ2-7; TRBD2 matches at 10 bases. Germline values: CDR1 LNHDA, CDR2 SQIVND (reference sequence). After removal of 6 bases from V and 12 bases from J, the junction contained 26 bases not matched to a gene. This CDR3 has 18 amino acids. CDR3 sequence (DNA): TGTGCCAGTAGCGTCTCCATCATGGGACTAGCGTACCCGGCTTGGTTGTACTTC. Translated: CASSVSIMGLAYPAWLYF.

This rearrangement joins TRBV4-1 to TRBJ2-1, with TRBD2 identical over 7 bases. The V gene's germline CDR1 is MGHRA and CDR2 YSYEKL. Unmatched junction bases numbered 4, after V lost 0 bases and J lost 5 bases. The CDR3 sequence is 15 residues long. The CDR3 nucleotides are TGCGCCAGCAGCCAAGATCGTCTAGCGGACAATGAGCAGTTCTTC. Its translation: CASSQDRLADNEQFF.

This sequence joins TRBV28 and TRBJ2-7; D tentatively reads TRBD1 or TRBD2 (5 bases each). The germline gives CDR1 MDHEN, CDR2 SYDVKM. Trimming took off 8 bases at V and 1 base at J, with 9 bases between the two ends. This CDR3 has 12 amino acids. The CDR3 coding sequence is TGTGCCAGCGGGACGGCTTCCTACGAGCAGTACTTC. It translates to CASGTASYEQYF.

This chain's CDR3 is CASSPRYVAGVGTDTQYF. The CDR3 DNA sequence: TGCGCCAGCAGCCCAAGATATGTAGCGGGAGTTGGGACAGATACGCAGTATTTT. The genes are TRBV5-1 and TRBJ2-3, with 9 bases matching TRBD2. The CDR3 runs to 18 residues. Trimming at V came to 4 bases and at J to 3 bases, leaving 15 bases not matched to a gene. Germline CDR1 is SGHRS and CDR2 is YFSETQ.

This chain connects TRBV28 to TRBJ2-1, with 13 bases matching TRBD2. J was trimmed by 4 bases and V by 2 bases; bases with no gene match: 2. The CDR3 spans 16 residues. Germline values: CDR1 MDHEN, CDR2 SYDVKM. CDR3 bases: TGTGCCAGCAGTTTAATGGGACTAGCGGGATACAATGAGCAGTTCTTC. It yields the protein CASSLMGLAGYNEQFF. Together with reference TRBV28 and TRBJ2-1, the CDR3 gives the full variable domain: DVKVTQSSRYLVKRTGEKVFLECVQDMDHENMFWYRQDPGLGLRLIYFSYDVKMKEKGDIPEGYSVSREKKERFSLILESASTNQTSMYLCASSLMGLAGYNEQFFGPGTRLTVL.

This sequence joins TRBV29-1 and TRBJ2-1; 11 bases match TRBD2. Germline CDR1 and CDR2: SQVTM and ANQGSEA. J gave up 9 bases and V 7 bases, and 14 bases lay outside the gene matches. The CDR3 is 15 residues long. The CDR3 region has the DNA TGCAGCGGAGAAATAGCGGGAGGGCCGTCCGGTGAGCAGTTCTTC. Residues: CSGEIAGGPSGEQFF.

Only a few counts were recorded for this clone. V is TRBV27 and J is TRBJ1-2; weak D call: TRBD1 (5 bases). The CDR3 extends over 15 amino acids. Germline CDR1 is MNHEY and CDR2 is SMNVEV (reference sequence). The ends were cut back, 4 bases at V and 7 bases at J, with 19 bases in the middle. The CDR3 reads CASSSHSGAYLGYTF. In DNA form, the CDR3 reads TGTGCCAGCAGTTCACACTCCGGGGCTTATCTTGGCTACACCTTC.

CDR3 in amino acids: CASSRFSGSPYEQYF. In nucleotides, the CDR3 is TGTGCCAGCAGTCGATTTAGCGGGAGCCCCTACGAGCAGTACTTC. The gene calls are TRBV6-5 and TRBJ2-7; 9 nucleotides match TRBD2. In germline, CDR1 is MNHEY, CDR2 SVGAGI. V lost 5 bases and J lost 2; bases outside the gene matches: 7. The CDR3 totals 15 residues.

This chain joins TRBV18 and TRBJ2-2; 9 bases are shared with TRBD1. The CDR3 has 15 residues. The germline V gene has CDR1 KGHSH and CDR2 LQKENI. J gave up 5 bases and V 1 base, and 2 bases lay outside the gene matches. The CDR3: CASSPLGQGTGELFF. Here the CDR3 DNA reads TGTGCCAGCTCACCACTGGGACAGGGAACCGGGGAGCTGTTTTTT.

The chain carries TRBV6-1 and TRBJ1-6; D is undetermined. Germline CDR1 is MNHNS and CDR2 is SASEGT. V was shortened by 4 bases and J by 10 bases, with 14 bases between the two germline ends. The CDR3 has 14 residues. For the CDR3, the DNA is TGTGCCAGCAGTGGGACGGGGATACGGTCACCCCTCCACTTT. This translates into CASSGTGIRSPLHF.

The J gene is TRBJ1-3, the V gene TRBV11-2; 7 nucleotides match TRBD1. The CDR3 spans 15 residues. The ends lost 2 bases at V and 2 bases at J; junction bases unmatched: 3. Germline V gives CDR1 SGHAT, CDR2 FQNNGV. The CDR3: CASSLQGVPGNTIYF. CDR3 coding DNA: TGTGCCAGCAGCTTACAGGGGGTCCCTGGAAACACCATATATTTT.

The chain combines TRBV10-3 with TRBJ2-7; D is unresolved. This CDR3 region has 19 residues. V gave up 3 bases and J gave up 3 bases, with 27 bases separating them. Germline CDR1 and CDR2: ENHRY and SYGVKD. The CDR3 protein is CAISDWRPRDAQTVYEQYF. CDR3 nucleotide sequence: TGTGCCATCAGTGACTGGCGGCCTAGAGATGCGCAAACGGTCTACGAGCAGTACTTC.

The rearrangement uses TRBV7-9 and TRBJ2-7; a weak D match, TRBD2 (6 bases). The CDR3 length is 15 residues. The V end was cut by 0 bases, the J end by 3 bases, with 12 bases between. The germline V gene has CDR1 SEHNR and CDR2 FQNEAQ (reference sequence). The CDR3 protein is CASSLATGEVYEQYF. The CDR3 coding sequence is TGTGCCAGCAGCTTAGCGACGGGAGAAGTCTACGAGCAGTACTTC.

The gene calls are TRBV18 and TRBJ1-1, with D maybe TRBD1 (6 bases). The V end was cut by 8 bases, the J end by 0 bases, with 10 bases between. From germline, CDR1 is KGHSH and CDR2 LQKENI. There are 13 residues in the CDR3. The CDR3 here is CASGTGLNTEAFF. The CDR3 bases are TGTGCCAGCGGCACAGGGCTGAACACTGAAGCTTTCTTT.

The chain employs TRBV19 and TRBJ2-2; no reliable D call. In germline, CDR1 is LNHDA, CDR2 SQIVND (reference sequence). The ends were cut back, 7 bases at V and 1 base at J, with 10 bases in the middle. The CDR3 has 14 residues. DNA for the CDR3: TGTGCCAGTAAGGCGCCCCTGAACACCGGGGAGCTGTTTTTT. Amino acid sequence: CASKAPLNTGELFF.

The rearrangement uses TRBV6-6 and TRBJ2-7, with unresolved D. Germline CDR1 and CDR2: MNHNY and SVGAGI (reference sequence). The CDR3 consists of 13 residues. The V and J ends lost 7 bases and 0 bases respectively, with 10 bases between them. Here the CDR3 DNA reads TGTGCCAGCAACCCACCGAGCTCCTACGAGCAGTACTTC. Protein sequence: CASNPPSSYEQYF.

This clone was counted only a few times. CDR3 region: CASRYRQGDNTEAFF. The CDR3 DNA sequence: TGCGCCAGCAGGTACCGACAGGGGGATAACACTGAAGCTTTCTTT. The chain joins TRBV5-1 to TRBJ1-1, with 9 bases fitting TRBD1. The CDR3 totals 15 residues. Germline V lookup: CDR1 SGHRS, CDR2 YFSETQ. With V trimmed by 5 bases and J by 2 bases, 7 bases remained unmatched.

This sequence joins TRBV4-2 and TRBJ2-7; D perhaps matches TRBD2 (5 bases). The CDR3 covers 15 residues. Germline V CDR1 and CDR2: LGHNA, YNFKEQ. V was clipped by 1 base and J by 2 bases, with 12 bases between them. The chain's CDR3 is CASSQGRTGTYEQYF. The CDR3, as DNA: TGTGCCAGCAGCCAAGGAAGGACGGGAACCTACGAGCAGTACTTC.